This entry concerns a single TCR beta chain. Its antigen is unidentified. V lost 4 bases and J lost 7, with 27 bases in between. The CDR3 sequence is 17 residues long. CDR1 and CDR2 from the germline V gene are SGDLS and YYNGEE. This record belongs to a study of cytomegalovirus exposure and HLA in healthy donors. Findings of the study overall: TCR beta V- and J-gene trimming was later associated with a missense DCLRE1C variant. An Asian-associated ancestry cluster reportedly showed fewer N-insertions than the approximately 620-donor mean in a later analysis.

PCR involved 60 Vbeta and 13 Jbeta primers. Sequencing used immunoSEQ multiplex PCR; TCRdb keeps in-frame clones, though not all of them. The data hold under 150,000 clones, with just under 85% observed a single time. The chain employs TRBV9 and TRBJ2-7; perhaps TRBD1 as D (6 bases). The sample comprised PBMCs. The sequence came from a man between 35 and 55 years old in good health and CMV-seropositive. This CDR3 reads CASSPRGGNRDRREQYF. The CDR3 DNA sequence: TGTGCCAGCAGCCCCAGAGGTGGAAACAGGGACCGTAGGGAGCAGTACTTC.